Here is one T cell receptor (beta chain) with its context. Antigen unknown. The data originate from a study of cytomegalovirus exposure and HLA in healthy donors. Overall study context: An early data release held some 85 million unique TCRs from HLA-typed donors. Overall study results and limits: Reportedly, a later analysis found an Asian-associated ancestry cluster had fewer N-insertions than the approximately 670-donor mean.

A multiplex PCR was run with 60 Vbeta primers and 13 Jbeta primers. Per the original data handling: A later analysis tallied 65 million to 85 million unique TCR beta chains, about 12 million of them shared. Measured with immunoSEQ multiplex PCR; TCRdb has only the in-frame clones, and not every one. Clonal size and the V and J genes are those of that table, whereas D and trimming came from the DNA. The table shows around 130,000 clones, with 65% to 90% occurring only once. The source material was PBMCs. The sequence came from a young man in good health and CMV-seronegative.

CDR3 in DNA: TGTGCCAGCAGCGTATACAGCGGGGGGGGCACAGATACGCAGTATTTT. Translation gives CASSVYSGGGTDTQYF. The rearrangement links TRBV9 to TRBJ2-3; 10 bases align to TRBD2. The CDR3 length is 16 residues. V shed 1 base and J 1 base; nucleotides not matched to a gene: 3. The germline V gene has CDR1 SGDLS and CDR2 YYNGEE.